This T cell receptor beta chain was captured in a study of T cells expressing NK-cell markers. Whole-study context: The authors sequenced eight donors, of whom seven were HCMV-seropositive and one was seronegative.

This CDR3 has 17 residues. Germline lookup yields CDR1 SGHAT and CDR2 FQNNGV. Overall study findings and caveats: Dominance of the CD3+CD56-NKG2C+ fraction by these clonotypes also held in a few donors. NKG2C+ dominant clonotype frequencies in five or six donors were about 1.0-8% of CD8+ T cells.

A word on this clonotype: As yet, its antigen is unknown.

TCRdb re-called the 5' RACE reads and gives one entry per CDR3 protein, without DNA. Its clone listing holds about 380,000 distinct CDR3 sequences. Sequenced sample: blood T cells: a sorted CD56 or NKG2C T cell subset, CD4+ or CD8+ T cells, or bulk PBMC T cells (not recorded which). The rearrangement uses TRBV11-2 and TRBJ2-1. This TCR came from a man between 18 and 69 years old in good health. This chain's CDR3 is CASSLDFSGGPYNEQFF.